The present T cell receptor (beta chain) was sequenced within a study of blood T cells in healthy people across ages (dated by TCRdb to 2014 to 2015). A note on the overall study: In model experiments, roughly one uniquely barcoded TCR beta cDNA molecule per two T cells was captured by template switching. Using deep sequencing normalized with unique cDNA molecular identifiers, the study measured how TCR beta repertoire diversity changes with age. The donors were split into four age groups: young (average about 15 years), middle-aged (39), aged (about 62) and long-lived (roughly 80). To avoid experimental bias, donors of different ages were distributed randomly across sequencing lanes. Two additional independent replicas of 1 million unique cDNA reads from the same blood draw were analyzed for two donors (one aged 18 to 30 and one aged 80 or older).

Relative to germline, V is 0 bases shorter and J is 8 bases shorter, with 25 bases between their ends. Looking up the germline V gene yields CDR1 LGHNA and CDR2 YSLEER. The CDR3 covers 18 residues, taking in both the cysteine and the phenylalanine. Here the CDR3 DNA is all that survives: 54 bases in frame from base 1. The donors were roughly 39 Caucasian individuals from Russia, aged 6 to 90 years, who were systemically healthy. Each donor gave ten milliliters of peripheral blood, drawn into EDTA-treated Vacutainer tubes. Ficoll-Paque density-gradient centrifugation was used to isolate PBMCs, with at least 7 million obtained per sample. Trizol reagent was used to extract total RNA from PBMCs, with at least 6 micrograms per sample. Naive CD45RAhigh/CD27high T cell percentages were measured by flow cytometry on a PBMC aliquot from every donor. A remark on this clonotype: The clone's antigen remains unknown. Per-base qualities were not stored, and no clone one base away is much larger.

Libraries were prepared through 5' RACE. Sequencer: Illumina HiSeq 2500. A second PCR of roughly 6 to 11 cycles was run with a J-beta primer mix and a sample-barcoded 5' primer. A unique molecular identifier was introduced onto each TCR beta cDNA molecule by a template-switch 5' adaptor carrying 12 random nucleotides. Each sample yielded at least 3 million CDR3-containing paired-end reads. All of the RNA was converted into first-strand cDNA using the Mint cDNA synthesis kit, with a TRBC-specific oligonucleotide serving as the primer. Following uracil-DNA glycosylase treatment, all cDNA underwent a first 18-cycle PCR with the universal primers M1SS and BC2_uni_R. On the authors' methods: For normalization, 1 million high-quality reads were randomly selected from each sample, with every read carrying a distinct molecular identifier. Reads sharing molecular identifiers were discarded rather than binned into consensus sequences. MiTCR, set to a Q25 quality threshold and the strictest error-elimination algorithm, was used for CDR3 identification, clonotype clustering and error correction. A nonparametric unseen species model with Euler transformation was used to estimate lower-bound total TCR beta diversity. TCRdb redid the processing of the public reads, applying fastp at Q25 and MiXCR, and retained in-frame beta chains. Every distinct CDR3 protein forms one entry, paired with its most common genes and DNA. The V and J calls follow TCRdb's processing rather than the paper's. Here the sample has some 1,500,000 distinct CDR3 sequences; about 42% occur a single time. The ten largest clones take up roughly 3.7% of the sample.

On the study overall, not on this receptor specifically: Observed TCR beta diversity per million T cells fell roughly linearly with age, and a significant reduction was already apparent by age around 40. Compared with the aged group, the long-lived group had more naive CD4+ T cells, fewer expanded clones and increased TCR diversity, a pattern suggesting age selection. A strong correlation was found between observed TCR beta diversity and the percentage of naive T cells measured by flow cytometry. Donor CMV infection status was unknown, potentially confounding age-related changes in expanded clonotypes. Because profiling used bulk unsorted PBMCs, naive and antigen-experienced compartments could not be compared conclusively. Estimates of total diversity based on one million sequenced T cells were regarded as lower bounds and as underestimates.

The receptor was isolated from a woman aged 18-29 years in good health. Sequenced sample: blood. This chain joins TRBV4-3 to TRBJ1-2; no D gene can be assigned with confidence. Here the CDR3 is given as CASSQDLKGASILVGYTF. The sequenced DNA is TGCGCCAGCAGCCAAGATCTCAAGGGTGCCAGTATATTAGTCGGCTACACCTTC.